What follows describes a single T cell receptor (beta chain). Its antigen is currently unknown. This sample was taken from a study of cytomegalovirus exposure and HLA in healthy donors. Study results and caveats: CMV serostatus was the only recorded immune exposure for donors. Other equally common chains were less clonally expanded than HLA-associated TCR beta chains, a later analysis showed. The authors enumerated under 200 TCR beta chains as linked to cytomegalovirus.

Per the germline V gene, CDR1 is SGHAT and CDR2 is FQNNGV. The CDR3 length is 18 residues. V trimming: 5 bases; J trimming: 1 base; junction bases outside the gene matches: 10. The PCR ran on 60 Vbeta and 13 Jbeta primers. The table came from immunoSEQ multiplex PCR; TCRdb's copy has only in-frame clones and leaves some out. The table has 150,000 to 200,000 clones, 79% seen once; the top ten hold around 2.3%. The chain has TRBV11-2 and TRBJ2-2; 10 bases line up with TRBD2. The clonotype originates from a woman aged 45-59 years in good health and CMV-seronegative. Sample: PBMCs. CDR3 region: CASSPRASSGGNTGELFF. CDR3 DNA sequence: TGTGCCAGCAGCCCTAGGGCGTCTAGCGGGGGGAACACCGGGGAGCTGTTTTTT.